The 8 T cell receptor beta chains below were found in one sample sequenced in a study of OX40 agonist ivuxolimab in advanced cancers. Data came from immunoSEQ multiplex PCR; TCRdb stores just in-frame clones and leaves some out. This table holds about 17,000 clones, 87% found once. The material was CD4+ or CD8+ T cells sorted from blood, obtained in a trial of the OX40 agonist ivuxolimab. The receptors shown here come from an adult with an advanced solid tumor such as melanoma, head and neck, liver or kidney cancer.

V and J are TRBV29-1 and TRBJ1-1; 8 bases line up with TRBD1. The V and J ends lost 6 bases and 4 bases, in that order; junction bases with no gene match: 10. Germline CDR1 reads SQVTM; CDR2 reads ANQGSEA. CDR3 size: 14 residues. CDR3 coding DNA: TGCAGCGTCTCAGGACAGGGAGGAGGCACTGAAGCTTTCTTT. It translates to CSVSGQGGGTEAFF.

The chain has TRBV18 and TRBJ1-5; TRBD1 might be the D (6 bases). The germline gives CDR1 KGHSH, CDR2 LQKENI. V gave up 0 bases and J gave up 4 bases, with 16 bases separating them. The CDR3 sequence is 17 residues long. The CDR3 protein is CASSPPGRGVRNQPQHF. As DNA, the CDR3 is TGTGCCAGCTCACCACCAGGCAGGGGTGTACGTAATCAGCCCCAGCATTTT. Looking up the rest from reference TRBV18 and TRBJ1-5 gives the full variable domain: NAGVMQNPRHLVRRRGQEARLRCSPMKGHSHVYWYRQLPEEGLKFMVYLQKENIIDESGMPKERFSAEFPKEGPSILRIQQVVRGDSAAYFCASSPPGRGVRNQPQHFGDGTRLSIL.

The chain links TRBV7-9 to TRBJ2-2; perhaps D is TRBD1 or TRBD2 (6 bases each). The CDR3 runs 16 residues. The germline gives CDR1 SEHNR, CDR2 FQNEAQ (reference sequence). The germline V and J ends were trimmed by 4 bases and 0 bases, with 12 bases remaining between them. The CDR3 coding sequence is TGTGCCAGCAGCTCGGGGGCCAGTGCGAACACCGGGGAGCTGTTTTTT. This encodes CASSSGASANTGELFF.

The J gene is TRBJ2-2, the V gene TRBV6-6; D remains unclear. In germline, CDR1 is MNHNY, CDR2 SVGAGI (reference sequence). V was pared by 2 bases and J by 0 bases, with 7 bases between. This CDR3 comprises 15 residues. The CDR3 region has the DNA TGTGCCAGCAGTTACGTGCAACCGAACACCGGGGAGCTGTTTTTT. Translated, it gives CASSYVQPNTGELFF.

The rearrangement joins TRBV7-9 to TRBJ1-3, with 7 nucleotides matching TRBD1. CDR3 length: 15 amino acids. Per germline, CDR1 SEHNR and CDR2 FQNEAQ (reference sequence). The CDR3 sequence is CARDRDSGSGNTIYF. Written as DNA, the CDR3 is TGTGCGAGGGACCGGGACAGTGGCTCTGGAAACACCATATATTTT. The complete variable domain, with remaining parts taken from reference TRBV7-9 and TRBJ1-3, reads DTGVSQNPRHKITKRGQNVTFRCDPISEHNRLYWYRQTLGQGPEFLTYFQNEAQLEKSRLLSDRFSAERPKGSFSTLEIQRTEQGDSAMYLCARDRDSGSGNTIYFGEGSWLTVV.

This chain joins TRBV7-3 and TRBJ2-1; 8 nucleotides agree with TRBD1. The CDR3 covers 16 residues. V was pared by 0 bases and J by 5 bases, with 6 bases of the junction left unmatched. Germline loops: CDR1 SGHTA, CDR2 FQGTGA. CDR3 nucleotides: TGTGCCAGCAGCTTAACGCTGGGACAGGAGGACAATGAGCAGTTCTTC. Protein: CASSLTLGQEDNEQFF.

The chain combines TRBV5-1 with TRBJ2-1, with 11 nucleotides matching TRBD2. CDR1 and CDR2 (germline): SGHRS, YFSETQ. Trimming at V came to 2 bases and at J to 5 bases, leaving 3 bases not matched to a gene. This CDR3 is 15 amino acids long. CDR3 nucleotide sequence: TGCGCCAGCAGCTTTCTACTAGCGGGAGACAATGAGCAGTTCTTC. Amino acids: CASSFLLAGDNEQFF.

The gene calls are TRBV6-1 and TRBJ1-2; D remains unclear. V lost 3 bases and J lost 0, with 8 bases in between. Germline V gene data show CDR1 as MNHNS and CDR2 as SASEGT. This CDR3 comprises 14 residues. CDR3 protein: CASSDGKTNYGYTF. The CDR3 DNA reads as TGTGCCAGCAGTGATGGCAAGACTAACTATGGCTACACCTTC.